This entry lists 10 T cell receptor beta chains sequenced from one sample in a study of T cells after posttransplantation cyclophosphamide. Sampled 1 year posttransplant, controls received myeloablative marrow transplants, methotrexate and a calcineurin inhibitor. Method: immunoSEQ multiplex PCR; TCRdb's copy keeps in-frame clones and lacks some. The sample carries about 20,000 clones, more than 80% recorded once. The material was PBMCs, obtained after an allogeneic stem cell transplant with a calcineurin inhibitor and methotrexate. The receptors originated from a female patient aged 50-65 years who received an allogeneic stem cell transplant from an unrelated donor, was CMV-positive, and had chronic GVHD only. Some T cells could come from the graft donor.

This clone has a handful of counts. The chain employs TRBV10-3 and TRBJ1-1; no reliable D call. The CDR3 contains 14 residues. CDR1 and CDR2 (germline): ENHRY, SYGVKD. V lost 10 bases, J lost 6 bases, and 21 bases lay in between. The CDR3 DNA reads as TGTGCCACCATGAGAGTGGGGAGGGTCCCTGAAGCTTTCTTT. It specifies CATMRVGRVPEAFF.

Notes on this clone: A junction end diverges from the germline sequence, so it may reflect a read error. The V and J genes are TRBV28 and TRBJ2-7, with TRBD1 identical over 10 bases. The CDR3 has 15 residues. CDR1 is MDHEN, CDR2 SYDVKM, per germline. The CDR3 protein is CASSLPTGGSHEQYF. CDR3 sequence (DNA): TGTGCCAGCAGTTTACCGACAGGGGGCTCCCACGAGCAGTACTTC.

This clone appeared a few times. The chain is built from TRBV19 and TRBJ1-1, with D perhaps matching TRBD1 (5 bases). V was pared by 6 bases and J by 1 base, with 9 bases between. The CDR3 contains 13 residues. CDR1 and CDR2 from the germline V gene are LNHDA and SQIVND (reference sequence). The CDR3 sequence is CASRVQENTEAFF. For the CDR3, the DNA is TGTGCCAGTAGGGTACAGGAGAACACTGAAGCTTTCTTT.

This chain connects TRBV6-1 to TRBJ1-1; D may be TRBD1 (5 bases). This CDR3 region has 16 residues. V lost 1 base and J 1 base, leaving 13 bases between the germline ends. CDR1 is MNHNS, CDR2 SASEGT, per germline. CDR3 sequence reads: CASSEVSGRGNTEAFF. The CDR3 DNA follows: TGTGCCAGCAGTGAAGTTTCAGGAAGGGGGAACACTGAAGCTTTCTTT.

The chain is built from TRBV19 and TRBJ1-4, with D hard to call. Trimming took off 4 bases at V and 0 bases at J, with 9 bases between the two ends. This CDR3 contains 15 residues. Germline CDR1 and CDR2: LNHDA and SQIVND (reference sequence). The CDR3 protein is CASSRTEATNEKLFF. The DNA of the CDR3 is TGTGCCAGTAGTAGAACAGAAGCAACTAATGAAAAACTGTTTTTT.

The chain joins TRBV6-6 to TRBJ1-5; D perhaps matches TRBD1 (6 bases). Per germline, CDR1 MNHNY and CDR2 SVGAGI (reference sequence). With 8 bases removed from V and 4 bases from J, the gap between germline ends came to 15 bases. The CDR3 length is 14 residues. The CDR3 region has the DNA TGTGCCAGCCACGGAGGACAGACTAATCAGCCCCAGCATTTT. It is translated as CASHGGQTNQPQHF.

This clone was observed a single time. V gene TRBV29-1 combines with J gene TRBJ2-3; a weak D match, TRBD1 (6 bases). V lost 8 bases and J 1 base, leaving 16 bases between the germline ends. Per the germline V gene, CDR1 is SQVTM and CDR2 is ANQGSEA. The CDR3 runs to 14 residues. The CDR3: CSLGGLKGTDTQYF. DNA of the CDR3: TGCAGCTTAGGGGGTCTTAAGGGCACAGATACGCAGTATTTT.

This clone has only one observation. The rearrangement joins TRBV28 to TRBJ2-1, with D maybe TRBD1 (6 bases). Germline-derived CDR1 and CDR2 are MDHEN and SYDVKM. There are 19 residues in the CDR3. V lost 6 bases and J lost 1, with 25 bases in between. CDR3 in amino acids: CASRLTFKQGNRSYNEQFF. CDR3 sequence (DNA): TGTGCCAGCAGACTGACCTTCAAGCAGGGGAATAGGTCCTACAATGAGCAGTTCTTC.

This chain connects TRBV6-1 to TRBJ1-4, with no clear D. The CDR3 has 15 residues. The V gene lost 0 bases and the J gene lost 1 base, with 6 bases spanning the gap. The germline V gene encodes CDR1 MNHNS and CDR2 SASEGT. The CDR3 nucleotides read TGTGCCAGCAGTGAAGCGCCACAAACTAATGAAAAACTGTTTTTT. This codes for CASSEAPQTNEKLFF.

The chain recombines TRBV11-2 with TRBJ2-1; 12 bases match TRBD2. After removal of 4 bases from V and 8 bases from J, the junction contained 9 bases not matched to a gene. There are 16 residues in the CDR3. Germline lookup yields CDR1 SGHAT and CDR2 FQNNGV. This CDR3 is CASSSLTSGSFDEQFF. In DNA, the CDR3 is TGTGCCAGCAGCTCCTTGACTAGCGGGAGTTTCGATGAGCAGTTCTTC.